Detailed here is one TCR beta chain. Its antigen remains unknown. This specimen comes from a study of OX40 agonist ivuxolimab in advanced cancers. About the research overall: Ivuxolimab, an agonist antibody against OX40 (CD134), was given to patients. Findings and limits, study-wide: The authors also found low normalized T-cell clonal expansion in some nonresponders.

Trimming removed 6 bases from V and 5 bases from J, with 8 bases in between. This CDR3 has 11 amino acids. The germline V gene has CDR1 DFQATT and CDR2 SNEGSKA (reference sequence). Data came from immunoSEQ multiplex PCR; TCRdb stores just in-frame clones and leaves some out. The top ten clones hold 6.5% of a sample with tens of thousands of clones, about 82% of them seen once. This sequence was found in an adult with an advanced solid tumor such as melanoma, head and neck, liver or kidney cancer. The sequences come from CD4+ or CD8+ T cells sorted from blood, collected in a trial of the OX40 agonist ivuxolimab. The chain joins TRBV20-1 to TRBJ2-1, with D unclear. CDR3 amino acids: CSAVPHNEQFF. In DNA form, the CDR3 reads TGCAGTGCCGTCCCCCACAATGAGCAGTTCTTC.